This TCR beta chain was sequenced for a study of identical twins. This clonotype occurred many times. The germline V and J ends were trimmed by 2 bases and 1 base, with 15 bases remaining between them. The CDR3 contains 17 residues. CDR1 is SGHVS and CDR2 is FQNEAQ in the germline V gene. TCRdb passed the 5' RACE reads through MiXCR, listing each CDR3 protein once. The sample holds 200,000 to 300,000 distinct CDR3 sequences; approximately 7% are singletons and the top ten take about 3.6%. These data were likewise used in another study, on yellow fever vaccine responses in identical twins.

The rearrangement uses TRBV7-8 and TRBJ1-3; D unresolved. The TCR sequence derives from a woman between 18 and 30 years old in good health. What was sequenced was memory (CD45RO+) T cells sorted from blood. The CDR3 loop reads CASSLIIGILSGNTIYF. Here the CDR3 DNA reads TGTGCCAGCAGCTTAATCATAGGGATTTTATCTGGAAACACCATATATTTT.